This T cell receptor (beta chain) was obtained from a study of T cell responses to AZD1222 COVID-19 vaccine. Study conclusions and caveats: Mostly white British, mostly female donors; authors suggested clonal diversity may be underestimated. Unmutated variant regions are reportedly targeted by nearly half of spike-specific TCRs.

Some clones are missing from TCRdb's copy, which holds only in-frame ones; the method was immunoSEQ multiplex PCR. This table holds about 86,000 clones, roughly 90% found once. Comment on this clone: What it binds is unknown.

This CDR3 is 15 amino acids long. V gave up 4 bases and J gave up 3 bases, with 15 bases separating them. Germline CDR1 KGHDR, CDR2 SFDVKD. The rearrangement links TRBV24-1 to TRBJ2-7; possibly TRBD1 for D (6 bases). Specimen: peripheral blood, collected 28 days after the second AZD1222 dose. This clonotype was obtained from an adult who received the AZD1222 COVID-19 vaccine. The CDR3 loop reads CATSDERGQHYEQYF. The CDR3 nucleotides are TGTGCCACCAGTGACGAGCGCGGACAGCACTACGAGCAGTACTTC.